Below, 27 T cell receptor beta chains from the same sample are listed, as sequenced in a study of follicular helper T cells after annual influenza vaccination. TCRdb keeps only in-frame clones here, not all; method: immunoSEQ multiplex PCR. The table records 7,300 or so clones, over 70% of them present only once. Indicated time point: 2015-2016 season, 7 days after influenza vaccination. Sample: CXCR5+ CD38- circulating T follicular helper cells from blood, taken 7 days after influenza vaccination. As for subset: circulating Tfh, non-naive CD4+CXCR5+PD-1+ (ICOS+CD38+ or ICOS-CD38-). All receptors derive from an adult who received the influenza vaccine.

This chain joins TRBV10-3 and TRBJ1-5, with unresolved D. This CDR3 spans 13 amino acids. Germline assignment: CDR1 ENHRY and CDR2 SYGVKD. The ends were cut back, 6 bases at V and 4 bases at J, with 10 bases in the middle. The DNA for the CDR3 is TGTGCCATCAGCCTCAGCGCTAATCAGCCCCAGCATTTT. Translating it yields CAISLSANQPQHF.

This chain links TRBV5-1 with TRBJ2-3; D might be TRBD1 (6 bases). Germline V gene sequence: CDR1 SGHRS, CDR2 YFSETQ. The CDR3 is 15 amino acids. Trimming took 3 bases from V and 2 from J, leaving 13 bases between them. CDR3: CASSSGTYSTDTQYF. CDR3 in DNA: TGCGCCAGCAGCTCAGGGACATACTCCACAGATACGCAGTATTTT.

This clone was detected only once. The chain is built from TRBV27 and TRBJ1-1; no definite D call. From germline, CDR1 is MNHEY and CDR2 SMNVEV (reference sequence). The CDR3 length is 15 residues. The V end was cut by 2 bases, the J end by 0 bases, with 10 bases between. The CDR3 sequence: CASSLIGRMNTEAFF. CDR3 sequence (DNA): TGTGCCAGCAGTTTAATCGGACGGATGAACACTGAAGCTTTCTTT.

This clone has a single count. The J gene is TRBJ2-3, the V gene TRBV19; 9 bases line up with TRBD1. Germline lookup yields CDR1 LNHDA and CDR2 SQIVND (reference sequence). The CDR3 consists of 17 residues. The V and J ends lost 4 bases and 0 bases, in that order; junction bases with no gene match: 8. CDR3 residues: CASSTSWGQGSTDTQYF. The CDR3 coding sequence is TGTGCCAGTAGTACCTCGTGGGGACAGGGAAGCACAGATACGCAGTATTTT.

The CDR3 DNA follows: TGTGCCAGCAGCGAGACTAGCGGGCGGGCGGTCGAGCAGTACTTC. Protein product: CASSETSGRAVEQYF. The chain recombines TRBV28 with TRBJ2-7; 10 bases align to TRBD2. Per the germline V gene, CDR1 is MDHEN and CDR2 is SYDVKM. The ends lost 6 bases at V and 6 bases at J; junction bases unmatched: 11. This CDR3 has 15 residues.

The gene calls are TRBV7-9 and TRBJ2-7, with a possible D match to TRBD1 (5 bases). The CDR3 runs 13 residues. The germline V and J ends were trimmed by 3 bases and 2 bases, with 8 bases remaining between them. CDR1 is SEHNR and CDR2 is FQNEAQ in the germline V gene (reference sequence). The CDR3 reads CASSFETAYEQYF. CDR3 DNA sequence: TGTGCCAGCAGCTTCGAGACAGCCTACGAGCAGTACTTC. The full variable domain, in which reference TRBV7-9 and TRBJ2-7 provide the parts outside the CDR3, is DTGVSQNPRHKITKRGQNVTFRCDPISEHNRLYWYRQTLGQGPEFLTYFQNEAQLEKSRLLSDRFSAERPKGSFSTLEIQRTEQGDSAMYLCASSFETAYEQYFGPGTRLTVT.

The gene calls are TRBV5-1 and TRBJ2-3; maybe TRBD2 (5 bases). From germline, CDR1 is SGHRS and CDR2 YFSETQ. The CDR3 is 16 amino acids. The V gene lost 1 base and the J gene lost 4 bases, with 16 bases spanning the gap. For the CDR3, the DNA is TGCGCCAGCAGCTTGACTAGTTTAAAAAGGGCAGATACGCAGTATTTT. This translates into CASSLTSLKRADTQYF.

The J gene is TRBJ1-2, the V gene TRBV5-1; TRBD1 might be the D (6 bases). The germline CDR1 and CDR2 sequences are SGHRS and YFSETQ. V lost 2 bases and J 8 bases, leaving 16 bases between the germline ends. This CDR3 has 14 residues. CDR3 loop: CASSLPTQGGGYTF. The CDR3, as DNA: TGCGCCAGCAGCTTACCCACACAGGGAGGCGGCTACACCTTC.

The genes are TRBV2 and TRBJ1-5; D not resolved. V gave up 6 bases and J gave up 2 bases, with 11 bases separating them. There are 14 residues in the CDR3. Looked up from germline, CDR1 is SNHLY and CDR2 is FYNNEI. The CDR3 DNA reads TGTGCCAGCAGCCAAAACCCGGGCAATCAGCCCCAGCATTTT. Its protein product is CASSQNPGNQPQHF. The entire variable domain, with the rest obtained from reference TRBV2 and TRBJ1-5, is as follows: EPEVTQTPSHQVTQMGQEVILRCVPISNHLYFYWYRQILGQKVEFLVSFYNNEISEKSEIFDDQFSVERPDGSNFTLKIRSTKLEDSAMYFCASSQNPGNQPQHFGDGTRLSIL.

The chain carries TRBV7-8 and TRBJ2-1; D is perhaps TRBD1 (6 bases). Germline CDR1 is SGHVS and CDR2 is FQNEAQ. The V end lost 4 bases, the J end lost 6 bases, and 16 bases lay between the germline ends. The CDR3 covers 15 residues. The CDR3 protein is CASSSYGTYTNEQFF. As DNA, the CDR3 is TGTGCCAGCAGCTCTTATGGGACATATACCAATGAGCAGTTCTTC.

This chain uses TRBV2 with TRBJ2-3, with TRBD1 as a possible D gene (6 bases). Looked up from germline, CDR1 is SNHLY and CDR2 is FYNNEI. CDR3 length: 15 residues. V was shortened by 0 bases and J by 14 bases, with 21 bases between the two germline ends. The CDR3 nucleotides read TGTGCCAGCAGTGAAGCGGGGGCCTTGCAGGGGTGGTGGTATTTT. Protein: CASSEAGALQGWWYF.

The rearrangement uses TRBV27 and TRBJ2-6; D is unclear. The CDR3 length is 15 residues. Trimming removed 3 bases at V and 2 bases at J, with 8 bases between. Germline V gives CDR1 MNHEY, CDR2 SMNVEV (reference sequence). This CDR3 reads CASSLVAAGANVLTF. The CDR3 DNA sequence: TGTGCCAGCAGTTTGGTGGCAGCTGGGGCCAACGTCCTGACTTTC.

This clone has just one count. The rearrangement joins TRBV30 to TRBJ2-5; 10 bases match TRBD1. Per germline, CDR1 GTSNPN and CDR2 SVGIG (reference sequence). Losses at the gene ends were 3 bases for V and 10 bases for J; bases not matched to a gene: 11. The CDR3 length is 14 residues. CDR3 DNA: TGTGCCTGGAGCCGGGGACAGGGGCAAGGGAGCCAGTACTTC. Encoded protein: CAWSRGQGQGSQYF.

This clone was seen only once. The gene calls are TRBV9 and TRBJ1-1; tentatively, D is TRBD1 (6 bases). Trimming removed 0 bases from V and 1 base from J, with 13 bases in between. This CDR3 has 16 residues. CDR1 and CDR2 (germline): SGDLS, YYNGEE. CDR3 nucleotides: TGTGCCAGCAGCGTAGGAGGGGGGTTAGGGAACACTGAAGCTTTCTTT. This sequence encodes CASSVGGGLGNTEAFF.

This chain uses TRBV10-2 with TRBJ1-5, with 11 bases matching TRBD1. The J segment lost 3 bases and the V segment lost 6 bases, leaving 4 bases of the junction unmatched. CDR1 is WSHSY, CDR2 SAAADI, per germline. The CDR3 is 15 residues long. DNA of the CDR3: TGCGCCAGCAGGGGACAGGGGGGTTACAATCAGCCCCAGCATTTT. Translation gives CASRGQGGYNQPQHF.

The CDR3 DNA sequence: TGTGCCAGCAGCACCCGTCTAGCGGGAGGAACCGGGGAGCTGTTTTTT. It yields the protein CASSTRLAGGTGELFF. The chain recombines TRBV5-4 with TRBJ2-2; 11 nucleotides align to TRBD2. The CDR3 loop spans 16 amino acids. The junction had 7 bases not matched to a gene; V was cut back by 4 bases and J by 5 bases. Per the germline V gene, CDR1 is SGHNT and CDR2 is YYREEE (reference sequence).

The V and J genes are TRBV6-5 and TRBJ2-7; D uncertain. The CDR3 is 14 residues long. From germline, CDR1 is MNHEY and CDR2 SVGAGI. V dropped 0 bases and J dropped 4 bases, with 10 bases sitting between them. CDR3 residues: CASSYSGNSYEQYF. CDR3 nucleotide sequence: TGTGCCAGCAGTTACTCGGGAAACTCATACGAGCAGTACTTC.

V usage is TRBV6-1 and J usage is TRBJ1-1, with TRBD1 as a possible D gene (6 bases). V shed 6 bases and J shed 1 base, with 9 bases lying between them. CDR1 is MNHNS, CDR2 SASEGT, per germline. The CDR3 has 13 amino acids. CDR3 coding DNA: TGTGCCAGCAGGGGGGCGGGGAACACTGAAGCTTTCTTT. It encodes CASRGAGNTEAFF.

The chain joins TRBV5-1 to TRBJ1-1, with D tentatively TRBD1 (6 bases). Looked up from germline, CDR1 is SGHRS and CDR2 is YFSETQ. The CDR3 contains 14 residues. The V end lost 4 bases, the J end lost 1 base, and 11 bases lay between the germline ends. Here the CDR3 reads CASSQDSTNTEAFF. In DNA form, the CDR3 reads TGCGCCAGCAGCCAGGACAGCACGAACACTGAAGCTTTCTTT.

This chain uses TRBV18 with TRBJ2-1; D not resolved. This CDR3 contains 14 residues. From germline, CDR1 is KGHSH and CDR2 LQKENI. Deletions cut 5 bases from V and 3 bases from J, with 11 bases between. The CDR3 nucleotides are TGTGCCAGCTCATCCGGGTTGCTCTACAATGAGCAGTTCTTC. It is translated as CASSSGLLYNEQFF.

The chain has TRBV5-1 and TRBJ1-2; D is undetermined. Trimming cost V 7 bases and J 2 bases, with 12 bases left between them. The CDR3 spans 13 residues. Germline V CDR1 and CDR2: SGHRS, YFSETQ. This CDR3 reads CASHSDGNYGYTF. The CDR3 DNA reads TGCGCCAGCCATTCTGACGGAAACTATGGCTACACCTTC. The complete variable domain, with remaining parts taken from reference TRBV5-1 and TRBJ1-2, reads KAGVTQTPRYLIKTRGQQVTLSCSPISGHRSVSWYQQTPGQGLQFLFEYFSETQRNKGNFPGRFSGRQFSNSRSEMNVSTLELGDSALYLCASHSDGNYGYTFGSGTRLTVV.

This chain joins TRBV10-3 and TRBJ2-7; TRBD1 or TRBD2 may be the D gene (6 bases each). Germline V gives CDR1 ENHRY, CDR2 SYGVKD. This CDR3 spans 14 amino acids. V was cut by 3 bases and J by 0 bases, with 9 bases left in between. The CDR3 DNA is TGTGCCATCAGTGAAGGGGGGTCCTCCTACGAGCAGTACTTC. Encoded protein: CAISEGGSSYEQYF.

This sequence joins TRBV28 and TRBJ2-6, with TRBD2 as a possible D gene (5 bases). Trimming pared 5 bases from V and 2 bases from J, leaving 10 bases between. The CDR3 sequence is 15 residues long. CDR1 and CDR2 from the germline V gene are MDHEN and SYDVKM. CDR3 DNA sequence: TGTGCCAGCAGTCCCGGGATTGCTGGGGCCAACGTCCTGACTTTC. Translation gives CASSPGIAGANVLTF.

The chain combines TRBV28 with TRBJ1-5; no firm D call. The CDR3 is 13 residues long. The V end was cut by 2 bases, the J end by 4 bases, with 6 bases between. Germline CDR1 is MDHEN and CDR2 is SYDVKM. The CDR3 sequence: CASSLDENQPQHF. The CDR3 bases are TGTGCCAGCAGTTTAGACGAAAATCAGCCCCAGCATTTT.

The chain employs TRBV27 and TRBJ2-5, with D perhaps matching TRBD2 (7 bases). V dropped 1 base and J dropped 5 bases, with 17 bases sitting between them. The CDR3 runs 16 residues. Germline loops: CDR1 MNHEY, CDR2 SMNVEV (reference sequence). The CDR3 region has the DNA TGTGCCAGCAGTTTATTTGGGCAGGGAGGGGGGGAGACCCAGTACTTC. This codes for CASSLFGQGGGETQYF.

The genes are TRBV6-5 and TRBJ2-1, with D perhaps TRBD1 (5 bases). This CDR3 is built from 13 residues. Germline V gene lookup returns CDR1 MNHEY and CDR2 SVGAGI. The V and J ends lost 0 bases and 8 bases respectively, with 8 bases between them. CDR3 nucleotides: TGTGCCAGCAGTTACTCGAAAGGGGATGAGCAGTTCTTC. Its protein is CASSYSKGDEQFF.

This chain joins TRBV2 and TRBJ1-2, with 11 bases fitting TRBD1. Germline V gene sequence: CDR1 SNHLY, CDR2 FYNNEI. This CDR3 contains 14 residues. The V segment lost 7 bases and the J segment 7 bases; nucleotides outside the gene matches: 8. The CDR3 protein is CASTRTGGDAGYTF. The CDR3 DNA reads as TGTGCCAGCACCCGGACAGGGGGCGATGCTGGCTACACCTTC.